This TCR beta chain appears in the sequencing data of a study of beta chain features in type 1 diabetes. On this clone: Antigen unknown.

The whole isolated RNA underwent reverse transcription, so sequencing captured expressed TCRB transcripts. Here immunoSEQ multiplex PCR was the method, and the copy in TCRdb shows in-frame clones only, minus some. The table records 300,000 to 350,000 clones, 14% of them present only once. Study results and limitations: Patients and controls would share equally any PCR tilt toward shorter templates. The VDJ junctions of type 1 diabetes patients carried fewer insertions and more deletions.

This CDR3 contains 14 residues. The V end lost 4 bases, the J end lost 7 bases, and 18 bases lay between the germline ends. Looked up from germline, CDR1 is SGHNT and CDR2 is YYREEE (reference sequence). In all sorted populations, purity surpassed 98%. The J gene is TRBJ2-7, the V gene TRBV5-4; TRBD1 is a possible D gene (5 bases). Material for sequencing was central memory CD4+ T cells from blood. The source is a man aged 25 to 40 in good health. CDR3 nucleotide sequence: TGTGCCAGCAGCCAAATCGGGCCAGGGAAAGAGCAGTACTTC. Its protein product is CASSQIGPGKEQYF.